This T cell receptor (beta chain) was sequenced during a study of T cells in Graves' hyperthyroidism and ophthalmopathy. Researchers took RNA transcripts and amplified the TCR beta CDR3 regions from them. Researchers ran a first-round RT-PCR on the TCR CDR3 using the HTBI primer set. TCRdb re-called the multiplex PCR reads with MiXCR, one entry per CDR3 protein. The sample yields nearly 750,000 distinct CDR3 sequences, 30% to 40% seen once. This CDR3 has 12 residues. V was pared by 1 base and J by 6 bases, with 6 bases between. Germline values: CDR1 LNHNV, CDR2 YYDKDF (reference sequence). Many counts were recorded for this clonotype.

The V gene is TRBV15, the J gene TRBJ1-1; D unclear. The specimen sequenced was blood. This TCR came from a woman aged 40 to 50 with Graves' hyperthyroidism. The CDR3 sequence is CATSRGAAEAFF. The CDR3 DNA sequence: TGTGCCACCAGCAGAGGGGCCGCTGAAGCTTTCTTT.